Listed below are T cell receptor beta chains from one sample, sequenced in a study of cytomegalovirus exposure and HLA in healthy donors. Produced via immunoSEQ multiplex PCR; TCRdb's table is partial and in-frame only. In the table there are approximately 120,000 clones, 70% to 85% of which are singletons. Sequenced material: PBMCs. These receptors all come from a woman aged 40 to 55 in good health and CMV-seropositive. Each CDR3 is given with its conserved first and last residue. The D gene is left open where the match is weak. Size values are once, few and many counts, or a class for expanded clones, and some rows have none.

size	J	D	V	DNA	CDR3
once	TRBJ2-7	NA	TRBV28	TGTGCCAGCACCCACGGAGGAAGCTCCTACGAGCAGTACTTC	CASTHGGSSYEQYF
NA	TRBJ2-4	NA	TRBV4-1	TGCGCCAGCAGCCAAGGGCTCCTCAAAAACATTCAGTACTTC	CASSQGLLKNIQYF
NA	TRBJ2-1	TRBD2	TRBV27	TGTGCCAGCAGCCACCCAGCGGGAGGAGGTAATGAGCAGTTCTTC	CASSHPAGGGNEQFF
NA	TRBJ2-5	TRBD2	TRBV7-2	TGTGCCAGCTACGAGTCTAGCGGGAGGCCAGAGACCCAGTACTTC	CASYESSGRPETQYF
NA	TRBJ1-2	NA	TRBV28	TGTGCCAGTATAACAGGGAACTATGGCTACACCTTC	CASITGNYGYTF
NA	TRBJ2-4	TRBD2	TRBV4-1	TGCGCCAGCAGCCTCCTCCCCATAGCGGGAGATGCCCTAGCCAAAAACATTCAGTACTTC	CASSLLPIAGDALAKNIQYF
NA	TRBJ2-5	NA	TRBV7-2	TGTGCCAGCAGCTTTATCGGAGAGACCCAGTACTTC	CASSFIGETQYF
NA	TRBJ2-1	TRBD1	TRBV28	TGTGCCAGCAGTTTGCCCTCGGGACAGTACAATGAGCAGTTCTTC	CASSLPSGQYNEQFF
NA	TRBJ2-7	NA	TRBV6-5	TGTGCCAGCAGTGAGGGGACACCCTACGAGCAGTACTTC	CASSEGTPYEQYF
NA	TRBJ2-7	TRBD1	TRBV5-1	TGCGCCAGCAGCCAGTCGACAGGGCGGTCCTACGAGCAGTACTTC	CASSQSTGRSYEQYF
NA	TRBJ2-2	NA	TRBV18	TGTGCCAGCTCACCGACAGCAAACACCGGGGAGCTGTTTTTT	CASSPTANTGELFF
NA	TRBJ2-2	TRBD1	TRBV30	TGTGCCTGGACTAGGGGGACAGGGGGTTTCACCGGGGAGCTGTTTTTT	CAWTRGTGGFTGELFF
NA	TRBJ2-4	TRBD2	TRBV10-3	TGTGCCATCAGTGAGACTAGCGGGAAAAACATTCAGTACTTC	CAISETSGKNIQYF